This TCR beta chain was recovered during a study of radiation and T cells in renal cell carcinoma. The J segment lost 7 bases and the V segment lost 4 bases, leaving 13 bases of the junction unmatched. From germline, CDR1 is KGHSH and CDR2 LQKENI. The CDR3 totals 16 residues. A remark on this clone: No antigen is known for it.

General study results and limits: In blood, top tumor clones expanded by 2 weeks, shrinking by 4.

Time point specified: blood 2 weeks post-SBRT. Treatment here: 15 Gy SBRT to primary tumor, nephrectomy 4 weeks later. Serial blood draws occurred at baseline and 2 and 4 weeks post-SBRT. Clear cell pathology was present in this patient's renal cell carcinoma. The protocol was immunoSEQ multiplex PCR, while the TCRdb copy is restricted to in-frame clones and leaves out a portion. The sample holds some 58,000 clones, about 80% seen once. This clonotype was sampled from a man in his 60s with renal cell carcinoma. The chain has TRBV18 and TRBJ1-2, with 9 bases that match TRBD1. Sequenced here: blood, sampled from a patient whose treatment included radiotherapy and nephrectomy. This CDR3 is CASSQNLPGQGFGYTF. DNA for the CDR3: TGTGCCAGCTCACAAAACTTACCGGGACAGGGTTTTGGCTACACCTTC.